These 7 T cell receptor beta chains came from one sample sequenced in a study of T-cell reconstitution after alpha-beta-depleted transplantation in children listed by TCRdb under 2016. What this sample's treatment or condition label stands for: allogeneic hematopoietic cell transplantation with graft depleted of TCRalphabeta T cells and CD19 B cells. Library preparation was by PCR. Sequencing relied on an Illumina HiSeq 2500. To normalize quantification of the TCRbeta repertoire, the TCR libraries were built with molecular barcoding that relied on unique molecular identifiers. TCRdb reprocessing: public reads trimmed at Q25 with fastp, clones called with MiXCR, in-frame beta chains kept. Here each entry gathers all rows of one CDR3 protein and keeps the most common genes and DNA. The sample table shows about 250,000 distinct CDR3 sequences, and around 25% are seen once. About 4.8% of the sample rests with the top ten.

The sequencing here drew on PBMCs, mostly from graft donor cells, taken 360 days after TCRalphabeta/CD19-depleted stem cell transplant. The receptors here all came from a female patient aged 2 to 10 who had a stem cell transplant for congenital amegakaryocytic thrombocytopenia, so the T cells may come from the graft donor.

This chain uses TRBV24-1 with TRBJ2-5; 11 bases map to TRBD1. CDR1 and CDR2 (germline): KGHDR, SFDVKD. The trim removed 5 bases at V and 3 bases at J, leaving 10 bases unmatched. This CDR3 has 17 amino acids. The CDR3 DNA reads TGTGCCACCAGTGTCTCAGGACAGGGGGCGAAGGAAGAGACCCAGTACTTC. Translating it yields CATSVSGQGAKEETQYF.

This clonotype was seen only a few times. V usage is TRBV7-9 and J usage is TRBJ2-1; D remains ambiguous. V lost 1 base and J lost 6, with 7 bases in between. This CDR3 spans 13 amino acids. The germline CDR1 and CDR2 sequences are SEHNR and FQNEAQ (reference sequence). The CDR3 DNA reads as TGTGCCAGCAGCTTAGGTGCTTTCAATGAGCAGTTCTTC. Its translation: CASSLGAFNEQFF.

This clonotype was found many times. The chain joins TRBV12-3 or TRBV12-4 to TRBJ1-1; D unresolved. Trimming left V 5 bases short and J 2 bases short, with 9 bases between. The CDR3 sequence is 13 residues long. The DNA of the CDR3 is TGTGCCAGCAGTCCCACACACAACACTGAAGCTTTCTTT. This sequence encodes CASSPTHNTEAFF.

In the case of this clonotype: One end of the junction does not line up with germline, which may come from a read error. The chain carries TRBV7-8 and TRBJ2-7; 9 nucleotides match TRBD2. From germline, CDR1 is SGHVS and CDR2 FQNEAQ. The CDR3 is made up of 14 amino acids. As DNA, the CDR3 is TGTGCCAGCAGCTTAGGACCCCAGCGGGAGGCCCAACGCTTC. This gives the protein CASSLGPQREAQRF.

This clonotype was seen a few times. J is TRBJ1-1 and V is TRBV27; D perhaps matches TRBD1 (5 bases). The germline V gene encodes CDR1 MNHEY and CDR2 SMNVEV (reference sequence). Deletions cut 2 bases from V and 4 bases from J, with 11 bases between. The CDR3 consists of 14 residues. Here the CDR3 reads CASSLDSLGTEAFF. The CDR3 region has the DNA TGTGCCAGCAGTTTAGACAGTTTGGGCACTGAAGCTTTCTTT.

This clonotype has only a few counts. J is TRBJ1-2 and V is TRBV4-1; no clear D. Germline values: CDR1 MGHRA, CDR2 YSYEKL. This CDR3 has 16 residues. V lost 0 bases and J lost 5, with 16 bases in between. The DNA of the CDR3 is TGCGCCAGCAGCCAAGATGGCACGGAACTAATTTATGGCTACACCTTC. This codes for CASSQDGTELIYGYTF.

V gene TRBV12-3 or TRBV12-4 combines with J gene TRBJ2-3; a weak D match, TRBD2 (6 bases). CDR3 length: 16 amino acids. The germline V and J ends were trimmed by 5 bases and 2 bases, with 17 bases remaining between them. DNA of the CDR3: TGTGCCAGCAGTCGCCTTAGCGGAAAGAACACAGATACGCAGTATTTT. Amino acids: CASSRLSGKNTDTQYF.